The 9 T cell receptor beta chains below all came from one sample that was sequenced in a study of radiation and T cells in renal cell carcinoma. Sequencing used immunoSEQ multiplex PCR; TCRdb keeps in-frame clones, though not all of them. The sample comprises 45,000 to 65,000 clones, around 78% of which are singletons, and 7.3% rests with the top ten. Time point reported: baseline pretreatment blood. Described treatment: 15 Gy SBRT to primary tumor, nephrectomy 4 weeks later. The sample in question was blood, obtained from a patient whose treatment included radiotherapy and nephrectomy. The receptors derive from a man aged 55 to 70 with renal cell carcinoma.

Here the CDR3 DNA reads TGTGCCAGCAGCTTAGAACAGGGGACACCCCTCCACTTT. It is translated as CASSLEQGTPLHF. V and J are TRBV11-2 and TRBJ1-6; 7 positions match TRBD1. Per germline, CDR1 SGHAT and CDR2 FQNNGV. The CDR3 spans 13 residues. The trim removed 0 bases at V and 11 bases at J, leaving 1 base unmatched. The variable domain in full, with the rest retrieved from reference TRBV11-2 and TRBJ1-6, is EAGVAQSPRYKIIEKRQSVAFWCNPISGHATLYWYQQILGQGPKLLIQFQNNGVVDDSQLPKDRFSAERLKGVDSTLKIQPAKLEDSAVYLCASSLEQGTPLHFGNGTRLTVT.

This chain joins TRBV6-1 and TRBJ2-7; maybe TRBD1 (6 bases). Trimming pared 7 bases from V and 7 bases from J, leaving 11 bases between. This CDR3 region has 11 residues. Germline V CDR1 and CDR2: MNHNS, SASEGT. Written as DNA, the CDR3 is TGTGCCAGCAAAGGACAGCGGGAGCAGTACGTC. The encoded protein is CASKGQREQYV.

J is TRBJ2-7 and V is TRBV11-2; perhaps TRBD2 as D (5 bases). Germline values: CDR1 SGHAT, CDR2 FQNNGV. The CDR3 runs to 14 residues. The germline V and J ends were trimmed by 1 base and 3 bases, with 10 bases remaining between them. The CDR3 protein is CASSLAGSDYEQYF. The DNA of the CDR3 is TGTGCCAGCAGCTTAGCGGGGTCCGACTACGAGCAGTACTTC.

The genes are TRBV10-2 and TRBJ2-7, with D possibly being TRBD2 (6 bases). The V gene's germline CDR1 is WSHSY and CDR2 SAAADI. The length of the CDR3 is 14 residues. The V and J ends lost 4 bases and 5 bases respectively, with 15 bases between them. CDR3 sequence: CASSVGLPDHEQYV. Written as DNA, the CDR3 is TGCGCCAGCAGTGTGGGACTGCCAGACCACGAGCAGTACGTC.

This clone was detected once. The J gene is TRBJ1-5, the V gene TRBV10-3, with 7 bases identical to TRBD1. Germline CDR1 ENHRY, CDR2 SYGVKD. CDR3 size: 13 residues. Trimming removed 10 bases from V and 6 bases from J; junction bases left unmatched: 9. CDR3 loop: CATSEGAAQPQHF. Here the CDR3 DNA reads TGTGCCACCAGCGAGGGGGCGGCTCAGCCCCAGCATTTT.

This clone was recorded only once. The V and J genes are TRBV27 and TRBJ2-4; 7 bases fit TRBD1. The CDR3 covers 15 residues. J gave up 3 bases and V 1 base, and 3 bases lay outside the gene matches. CDR1 and CDR2 from the germline V gene are MNHEY and SMNVEV (reference sequence). The CDR3 loop is CASSLLGTDKNIQYF. CDR3 nucleotide sequence: TGTGCCAGCAGTTTATTAGGGACAGACAAAAACATTCAGTACTTC.

The chain employs TRBV7-2 and TRBJ2-3; 13 bases are a match to TRBD2. The CDR3 covers 15 residues. CDR1 SGHTA and CDR2 FQGNSA come from the germline V gene. V shed 5 bases, J shed 6 bases, and the junction held 5 bases outside the gene matches. CDR3 protein: CASSLTSGRPDTQYF. In DNA form, the CDR3 reads TGTGCCAGCAGCCTGACTAGCGGGAGGCCCGATACGCAGTATTTT.

V usage is TRBV19 and J usage is TRBJ2-1; 9 bases fit TRBD2. V dropped 1 base and J dropped 7; count of bases not matched to a gene: 5. The CDR3 runs to 15 residues. Germline values: CDR1 LNHDA, CDR2 SQIVND (reference sequence). The chain's CDR3 is CASSIVAGGSNEQFF. Written as DNA, the CDR3 is TGTGCCAGTAGTATAGTTGCGGGGGGGTCGAATGAGCAGTTCTTC.

The chain uses TRBV5-1 and TRBJ2-3, with 14 nucleotides matching TRBD2. With V trimmed by 0 bases and J by 6 bases, 9 bases remained unmatched. Per the germline V gene, CDR1 is SGHRS and CDR2 is YFSETQ. The CDR3 has 18 amino acids. CDR3 bases: TGCGCCAGCAGCTTGGGATCGGGGACTAGCGGGAGCGGGGATACGCAGTATTTT. Translated: CASSLGSGTSGSGDTQYF. Together with reference TRBV5-1 and TRBJ2-3, the CDR3 gives the full variable domain: KAGVTQTPRYLIKTRGQQVTLSCSPISGHRSVSWYQQTPGQGLQFLFEYFSETQRNKGNFPGRFSGRQFSNSRSEMNVSTLELGDSALYLCASSLGSGTSGSGDTQYFGPGTRLTVL.